Below are 20 T cell receptor beta chains sequenced from a single sample in a study of circulating CD8 cells and anti-PD-1 response in melanoma. Four subsets defined by PD-1 and/or TIGIT were sorted from live CD3+CD8+TCRalphabeta+ cells. Using approximately 15 ng of total RNA, TCR libraries were made with the QIAseq Immune Repertoire TCR panel. TCRdb reprocessed the reads with MiXCR, giving one entry per CDR3 protein. The table has over a thousand distinct CDR3 sequences, about a tenth seen once; the top ten hold roughly an eighth. Sequenced here: CD8+ T cells from PBMCs, sampled at baseline or after one month of anti-PD-1 therapy (not recorded which). These receptors all stem from a human donor with melanoma.

V is TRBV7-2 and J is TRBJ1-6, with D unresolved. The V gene's germline CDR1 is SGHTA and CDR2 FQGNSA. Trimming removed 7 bases at V and 7 bases at J, with 14 bases between. This CDR3 spans 14 amino acids. In DNA, the CDR3 is TGTGCCAGCACCAAGGGAAAGACAAATTCACCCCTCCACTTT. Translated, it gives CASTKGKTNSPLHF.

By frequency in the sample, this clonotype is large. This chain joins TRBV29-1 and TRBJ2-3; no clear D gene. The V gene lost 3 bases and the J gene lost 1 base, with 5 bases spanning the gap. Germline CDR1 is SQVTM and CDR2 is ANQGSEA. CDR3 size: 12 residues. CDR3 coding DNA: TGCAGCGTTGATGGGGGCACAGATACGCAGTATTTT. Protein product: CSVDGGTDTQYF.

This clonotype is large (0.1 to 1%) in the sample. V usage is TRBV2 and J usage is TRBJ1-5; D remains ambiguous. V was cut by 7 bases and J by 5 bases, with 9 bases left in between. The CDR3 length is 12 residues. Germline V lookup: CDR1 SNHLY, CDR2 FYNNEI. CDR3 nucleotide sequence: TGTGCCAGCACTAGGGAAGATCAGCCCCAGCATTTT. This sequence encodes CASTREDQPQHF.

As to this clonotype: This sequence may be a read error, since a much larger clone differs from it by one base. The rearrangement uses TRBV12-3 or TRBV12-4 and TRBJ1-3, with D possibly matching TRBD1 (6 bases). This CDR3 is 16 amino acids long. CDR3 loop: CASSPLRGAAGNTMYF. The CDR3 DNA sequence: TGTGCCAGCAGCCCACTAAGGGGGGCAGCAGGAAACACCATGTATTTT.

By frequency in the sample, this clonotype is medium-sized. This rearrangement joins TRBV18 to TRBJ2-5, with a tentative D call TRBD1 (7 bases). This CDR3 has 14 residues. Trimming removed 6 bases at V and 5 bases at J, with 16 bases between. Per germline, CDR1 KGHSH and CDR2 LQKENI. The chain's CDR3 is CASSRDRGGETQYF. The CDR3 nucleotides are TGTGCCAGCTCCCGGGACAGAGGAGGGGAGACCCAGTACTTC.

This clonotype is labeled large (0.1 to 1%). V usage is TRBV6-5 and J usage is TRBJ2-1, with D unclear. This CDR3 has 15 residues. V was trimmed by 6 bases and J by 0 bases, leaving 12 bases between them. Germline values: CDR1 MNHEY, CDR2 SVGAGI. CDR3 nucleotides: TGTGCCAGCAGCCCAAGCGTTGGCTCCTACAATGAGCAGTTCTTC. The encoded protein is CASSPSVGSYNEQFF.

In its sample, this clonotype ranks as medium-sized. The chain links TRBV5-5 to TRBJ2-7; no reliable D call. V was clipped by 4 bases and J by 6 bases, with 20 bases between them. The CDR3 totals 15 residues. Germline lookup yields CDR1 SGHKS and CDR2 YYEKEE (reference sequence). The CDR3 nucleotides are TGTGCCAGCAGCCCGAACACGAACCCCGTTTTCGAGCAGTACTTC. Amino acid sequence: CASSPNTNPVFEQYF. Full variable domain (missing parts from reference TRBV5-5 and TRBJ2-7): DAGVTQSPTHLIKTRGQQVTLRCSPISGHKSVSWYQQVLGQGPQFIFQYYEKEERGRGNFPDRFSARQFPNYSSELNVNALLLGDSALYLCASSPNTNPVFEQYFGPGTRLTVT.

This clonotype is classed as large (0.1 to 1%). J is TRBJ2-3 and V is TRBV28, with D possibly being TRBD1 or TRBD2 (5 bases each). V shed 7 bases and J shed 0 bases, with 20 bases lying between them. The V gene's germline CDR1 is MDHEN and CDR2 SYDVKM. The CDR3 consists of 17 residues. The CDR3 DNA sequence: TGTGCCAGCACCCAGCCGCCATGGGGGTCTAGCACAGATACGCAGTATTTT. Translation: CASTQPPWGSSTDTQYF.

This clonotype counts as large. V is TRBV5-5 and J is TRBJ1-3; D is perhaps TRBD1 (5 bases). Trimming cost V 6 bases and J 0 bases, with 16 bases left between them. CDR1 is SGHKS, CDR2 YYEKEE, per germline (reference sequence). The CDR3 runs 16 residues. The CDR3 nucleotides read TGTGCCAGCAAGCCCGGGGCCGGGAGCTCTGGAAACACCATATATTTT. As protein: CASKPGAGSSGNTIYF. The variable domain in full, completed from reference TRBV5-5 and TRBJ1-3, reads DAGVTQSPTHLIKTRGQQVTLRCSPISGHKSVSWYQQVLGQGPQFIFQYYEKEERGRGNFPDRFSARQFPNYSSELNVNALLLGDSALYLCASKPGAGSSGNTIYFGEGSWLTVV.

By its share, this clonotype is medium-sized. This rearrangement joins TRBV7-3 to TRBJ2-3, with D possibly being TRBD1 or TRBD2 (5 bases each). CDR3 length: 15 amino acids. V lost 1 base, J lost 2 bases, and 10 bases lay in between. Germline V gives CDR1 SGHTA, CDR2 FQGTGA. The CDR3 nucleotides read TGTGCCAGCAGCTTAAGTGGGGGAGCCACAGATACGCAGTATTTT. Residues: CASSLSGGATDTQYF.

Within the sample, this clonotype is medium-sized. The genes are TRBV6-5 and TRBJ2-6, with a weak D call TRBD1 (5 bases). CDR3 length equals 19 residues. CDR1 is MNHEY and CDR2 is SVGAGI in the germline V gene. Trimming pared 5 bases from V and 0 bases from J, leaving 20 bases between. CDR3 sequence (DNA): TGTGCCAGCAGTGGGGCCAGGGCGGTTCCTTACTCTGGGGCCAACGTCCTGACTTTC. Translating it yields CASSGARAVPYSGANVLTF.

In this sample, this clonotype turned up a few times. The chain joins TRBV28 to TRBJ1-1; possible D gene TRBD1, 5 bases. V shed 3 bases and J shed 0 bases, with 14 bases lying between them. Germline V gene lookup returns CDR1 MDHEN and CDR2 SYDVKM. The CDR3 loop spans 16 amino acids. CDR3 nucleotide sequence: TGTGCCAGCAGTTTCCCCGGACAAAACCTGAACACTGAAGCTTTCTTT. Translated, it gives CASSFPGQNLNTEAFF.

This clonotype is medium-sized within its sample. V gene TRBV12-3 or TRBV12-4 combines with J gene TRBJ2-1; 10 positions match TRBD1. The ends lost 8 bases at V and 8 bases at J; junction bases unmatched: 15. This CDR3 has 16 amino acids. The CDR3 sequence: CASFKTGTGAGDEQFF. The CDR3 bases are TGTGCCAGCTTCAAGACCGGGACAGGGGCTGGGGATGAGCAGTTCTTC.

By proportion, this clonotype is medium-sized (0.01 to 0.1%). This chain joins TRBV11-2 and TRBJ2-5; D remains ambiguous. This CDR3 has 13 amino acids. Germline values: CDR1 SGHAT, CDR2 FQNNGV. V lost 5 bases to trimming and J lost 3 bases, with 10 bases between them. CDR3 bases: TGTGCCAGCAGCCCGATCCTAGAAGAGACCCAGTACTTC. Protein: CASSPILEETQYF.

This clonotype counts as large. This rearrangement joins TRBV27 to TRBJ2-7, with 7 bases fitting TRBD1. Trimming removed 5 bases from V and 6 bases from J; junction bases left unmatched: 4. Germline V gene data show CDR1 as MNHEY and CDR2 as SMNVEV (reference sequence). The CDR3 consists of 12 residues. For the CDR3, the DNA is TGTGCCAGCAGTCAGACAGGGTCCGAGCAGTACTTC. Its translation is CASSQTGSEQYF.

This clonotype was picked up a small number of times. The chain employs TRBV29-1 and TRBJ2-6; unclear D gene. The CDR3 totals 16 residues. Germline-derived CDR1 and CDR2 are SQVTM and ANQGSEA. Trimming stripped 2 bases from V and 0 bases from J, with 11 bases between. In nucleotides, the CDR3 is TGCAGCGTTGAATGGACGGAATTCTCTGGGGCCAACGTCCTGACTTTC. Its protein product is CSVEWTEFSGANVLTF.

By share, this clonotype ranks as medium-sized. The chain uses TRBV5-4 and TRBJ2-7; tentatively, D is TRBD2 (5 bases). The CDR3 extends over 13 amino acids. From germline, CDR1 is SGHNT and CDR2 YYREEE (reference sequence). The V gene lost 2 bases and the J gene lost 3 bases, with 9 bases spanning the gap. CDR3 DNA: TGTGCCAGCAGCTTTAGAGGGATCTACGAGCAGTACTTC. Amino acids: CASSFRGIYEQYF.

The chain uses TRBV29-1 and TRBJ2-1, with D perhaps assigned TRBD1 or TRBD2 (5 bases each). Germline lookup yields CDR1 SQVTM and CDR2 ANQGSEA. The CDR3 extends over 11 amino acids. V lost 8 bases, J lost 7 bases, and 12 bases lay in between. Here the CDR3 DNA reads TGCAGCCTGAAATGGGGGAATGAGCAGTTCTTC. Translated: CSLKWGNEQFF.

This clonotype qualifies as large. V gene TRBV24-1 combines with J gene TRBJ2-1; D is undetermined. This CDR3 contains 13 residues. The germline gives CDR1 KGHDR, CDR2 SFDVKD. V gave up 3 bases and J gave up 7 bases, with 9 bases separating them. Here the CDR3 DNA reads TGTGCCACCAGTGATCCAGGTCTAAATGAGCAGTTCTTC. This encodes CATSDPGLNEQFF.

This clonotype is deemed medium-sized. The chain uses TRBV19 and TRBJ2-1; D could derive from TRBD1 or TRBD2 (5 bases each). The CDR3 sequence is 14 residues long. Germline values: CDR1 LNHDA, CDR2 SQIVND (reference sequence). Between the trimmed V and J ends, which lost 3 bases and 0 bases, there was a span of 6 bases. The CDR3 sequence: CASSIGGSYNEQFF. CDR3 sequence (DNA): TGTGCCAGTAGTATTGGGGGCTCCTACAATGAGCAGTTCTTC.